What follows is one T cell receptor (beta chain) and its context. The assay was immunoSEQ multiplex PCR, and TCRdb's table has in-frame clones only and misses some. Found here are some 45,000 clones, around four fifths of them singletons; the top ten hold roughly 44%. These data are taken from a study of control samples from healthy donors and cancer patients. Sequenced sample: blood. This clonotype was sampled from a man in his fifties or sixties in good health.

The CDR3 is CSVVVRTGSAAFF. The CDR3 DNA reads TGCAGCGTTGTGGTCCGGACAGGGTCAGCGGCTTTCTTT. The chain joins TRBV29-1 to TRBJ1-1; TRBD1 matches at 8 bases. The CDR3 covers 13 residues. In germline, CDR1 is SQVTM, CDR2 ANQGSEA. Trimming removed 4 bases from V and 11 bases from J; junction bases left unmatched: 12.